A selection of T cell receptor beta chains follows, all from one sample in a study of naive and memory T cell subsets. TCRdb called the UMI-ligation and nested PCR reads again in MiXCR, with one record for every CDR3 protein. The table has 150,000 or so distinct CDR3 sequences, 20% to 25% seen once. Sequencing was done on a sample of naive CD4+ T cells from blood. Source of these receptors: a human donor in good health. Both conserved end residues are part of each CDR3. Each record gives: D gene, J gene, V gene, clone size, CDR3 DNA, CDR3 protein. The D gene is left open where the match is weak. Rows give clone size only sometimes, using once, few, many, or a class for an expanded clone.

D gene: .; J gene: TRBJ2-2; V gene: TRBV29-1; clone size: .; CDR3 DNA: TGCAGCGTTCACGGGGTCGACGTGGGTTCCGGGGAGCTGTTTTTT; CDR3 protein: CSVHGVDVGSGELFF
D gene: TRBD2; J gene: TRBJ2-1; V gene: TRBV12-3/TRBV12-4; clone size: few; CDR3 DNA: TGTGCCAGCAGGGCCCTTGGCGGGAGTTTGAATGAGCAGTTCTTC; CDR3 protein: CASRALGGSLNEQFF
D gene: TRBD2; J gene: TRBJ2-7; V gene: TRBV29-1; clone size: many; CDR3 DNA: TGCAGCGTTGGGACTAGCGGTTCCTACGAGCAGTACTTC; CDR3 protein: CSVGTSGSYEQYF
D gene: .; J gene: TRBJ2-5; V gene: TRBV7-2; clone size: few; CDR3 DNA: TGTGCCAGCAGCTTTACCCCCCTCGGGGCAGAGACCCAGTACTTC; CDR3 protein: CASSFTPLGAETQYF
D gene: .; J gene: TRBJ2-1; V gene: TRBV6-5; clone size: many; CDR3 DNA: TGTGCCAGCAGACGCGATCGGGTCTCACGCAATGAGCAGTTCTTC; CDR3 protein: CASRRDRVSRNEQFF
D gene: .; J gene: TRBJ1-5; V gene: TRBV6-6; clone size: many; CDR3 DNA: TGTGCCAGTTTAGATACTGGGGGCAATCAGCCCCAGCATTTT; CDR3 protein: CASLDTGGNQPQHF
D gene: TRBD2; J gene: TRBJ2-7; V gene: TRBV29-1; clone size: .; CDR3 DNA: TGCAGCGCCCGTAGACTAGCGGGAGAGCACCACGAGCAGTACTTC; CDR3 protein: CSARRLAGEHHEQYF
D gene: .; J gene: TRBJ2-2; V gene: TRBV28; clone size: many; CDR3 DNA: TGTGCCAGCAACCAAGAATTGCCCGGGGAGCTGTTTTTT; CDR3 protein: CASNQELPGELFF
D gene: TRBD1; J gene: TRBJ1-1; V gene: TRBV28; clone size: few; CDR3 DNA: TGTGCCAGCAGTTCGTCCGGGACAGGGGGGTGGTTGACTGAAGCTTTCTTT; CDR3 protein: CASSSSGTGGWLTEAFF
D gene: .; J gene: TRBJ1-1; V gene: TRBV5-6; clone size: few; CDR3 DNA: TGTGCCAGCAGCTTGGTAAGGTTCGACACTGAAGCTTTCTTT; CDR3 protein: CASSLVRFDTEAFF
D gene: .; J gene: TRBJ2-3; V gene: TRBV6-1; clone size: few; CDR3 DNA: TGTGCCAGCAGTGAATCAACGGGGATCCCAGATACGCAGTATTTT; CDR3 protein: CASSESTGIPDTQYF